Described below is a single T cell receptor (beta chain) sequence and its context. Its matching antigen is unknown. This record belongs to a study of T cell responses to AZD1222 COVID-19 vaccine. Study-wide points: The study reported that nearly half of spike-specific TCRs target unmutated variant regions.

Clones were sequenced by immunoSEQ multiplex PCR, and TCRdb holds only the in-frame ones, with some missing. The sample yields 65,000 to 95,000 clones, 70% to 90% seen once. The sample here was peripheral blood, taken 28 days after the second AZD1222 dose. This clonotype was obtained from an adult who received the AZD1222 COVID-19 vaccine.

CDR3 bases: TGCGCCAGCAGCTTGGAGGGAGGGAATAACATTCAGTACTTC. It is translated as CASSLEGGNNIQYF. The gene calls are TRBV5-1 and TRBJ2-4; 7 bases line up with TRBD2. Germline V CDR1 and CDR2: SGHRS, YFSETQ. Unmatched junction bases numbered 4, after V lost 0 bases and J lost 7 bases. There are 14 residues in the CDR3. The full variable domain, its missing parts supplied by reference TRBV5-1 and TRBJ2-4, is KAGVTQTPRYLIKTRGQQVTLSCSPISGHRSVSWYQQTPGQGLQFLFEYFSETQRNKGNFPGRFSGRQFSNSRSEMNVSTLELGDSALYLCASSLEGGNNIQYFGAGTRLSVL.